This T cell receptor (beta chain) was documented in a study of blood T cell repertoires in COVID-19. For the study at large: The United States, Italy and Spain provided the acute and convalescent COVID-19 samples. PBMCs, B-cell-depleted T cells, or T cells were the source of the cDNA or gDNA that made up the material.

J gave up 4 bases and V 4 bases, and 7 bases lay outside the gene matches. This CDR3 is 15 amino acids long. Per the germline V gene, CDR1 is SGHNT and CDR2 is YYREEE (reference sequence). Data came from immunoSEQ multiplex PCR; TCRdb stores just in-frame clones and leaves some out. The table lists 150,000 to 200,000 clones, around four fifths of them singletons, with approximately 18% in the top ten. This sequence originates from a woman older than 75 with acute or convalescent COVID-19. The chain employs TRBV5-4 and TRBJ2-1, with 8 bases matching TRBD2. Source material: peripheral blood. As DNA, the CDR3 is TGTGCCAGCAGCGCCCGACTAGCGCAATACAATGAGCAGTTCTTC. It yields the protein CASSARLAQYNEQFF.